This TCR beta chain appears in the sequencing data of a study of regulatory T cells in long-lasting Graves disease. Time point in this sample: newly diagnosed GD, antithyroid drugs for less than 3 months. After RNA was extracted from PBMCs, the TCR library was made from it. V lost 4 bases and J lost 8, with 5 bases in between. Looked up from germline, CDR1 is SQVTM and CDR2 is ANQGSEA. This CDR3 contains 9 residues. Only a few counts were recorded for this clonotype. What it binds is not known. Relying on iRepertoire HTBI primers and Arm-PCR of CDR3 regions, the team built TCR beta libraries. TCRdb processed the multiplex PCR reads anew with MiXCR; each CDR3 protein has one entry. This sample yields roughly 500,000 distinct CDR3 sequences, of which around 13% are seen a single time; roughly 9.3% belongs to the top ten. Overall study findings and caveats: Gene preferences differed: TRBV28, TRBJ1-2, TRBJ2-5 in persistent cases.

The same data also went into a second study, on T cells in Graves' hyperthyroidism and ophthalmopathy.

Sequenced here: peripheral blood mononuclear cells (PBMCs), sampled at new diagnosis, from a patient treated with antithyroid drugs. This chain links TRBV29-1 with TRBJ1-1, with D uncertain. The receptor was derived from a woman younger than 45 with Graves disease. The CDR3 reads CSVGREAFF. The CDR3 bases are TGCAGCGTTGGTCGCGAAGCTTTCTTT.